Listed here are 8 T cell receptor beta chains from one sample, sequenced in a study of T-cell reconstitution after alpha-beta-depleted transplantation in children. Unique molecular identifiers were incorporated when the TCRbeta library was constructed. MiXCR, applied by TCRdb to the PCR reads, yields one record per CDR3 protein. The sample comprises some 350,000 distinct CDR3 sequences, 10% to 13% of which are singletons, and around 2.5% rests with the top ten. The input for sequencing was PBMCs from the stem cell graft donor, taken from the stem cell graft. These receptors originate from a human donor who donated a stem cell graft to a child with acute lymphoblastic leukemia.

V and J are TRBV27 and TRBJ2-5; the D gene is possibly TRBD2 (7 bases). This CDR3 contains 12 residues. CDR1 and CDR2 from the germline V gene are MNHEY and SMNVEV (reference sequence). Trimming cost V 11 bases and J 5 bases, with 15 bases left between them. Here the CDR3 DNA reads TGTGCCTCCAAGGGGGGGCTGGAGACCCAGTACTTC. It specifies CASKGGLETQYF.

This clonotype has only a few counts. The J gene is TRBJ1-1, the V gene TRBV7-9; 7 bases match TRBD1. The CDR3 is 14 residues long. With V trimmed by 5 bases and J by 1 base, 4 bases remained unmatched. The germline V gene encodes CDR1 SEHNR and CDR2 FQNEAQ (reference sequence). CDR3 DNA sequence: TGTGCCAGCAGCCCGAGGGACAGGAACACTGAAGCTTTCTTT. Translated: CASSPRDRNTEAFF.

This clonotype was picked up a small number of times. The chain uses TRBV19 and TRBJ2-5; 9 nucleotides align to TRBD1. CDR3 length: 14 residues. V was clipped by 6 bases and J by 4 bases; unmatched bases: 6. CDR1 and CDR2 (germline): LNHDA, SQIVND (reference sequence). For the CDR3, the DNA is TGTGCCAGTAGCAGGACAGGGGCGAGAGAGACCCAGTACTTC. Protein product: CASSRTGARETQYF.

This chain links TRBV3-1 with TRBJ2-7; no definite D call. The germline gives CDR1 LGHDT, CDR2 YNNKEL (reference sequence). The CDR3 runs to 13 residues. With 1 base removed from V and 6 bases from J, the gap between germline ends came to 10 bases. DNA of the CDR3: TGTGCCAGCAGCCAAGTATCTGCATCCGAGCAGTACTTC. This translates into CASSQVSASEQYF.

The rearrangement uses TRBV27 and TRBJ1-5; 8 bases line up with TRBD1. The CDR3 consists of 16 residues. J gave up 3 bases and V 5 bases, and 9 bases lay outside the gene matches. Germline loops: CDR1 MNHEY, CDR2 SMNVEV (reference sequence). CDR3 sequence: CASSPPGQAYNQPQHF. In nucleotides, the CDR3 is TGTGCCAGCAGTCCCCCGGGACAGGCCTACAATCAGCCCCAGCATTTT.

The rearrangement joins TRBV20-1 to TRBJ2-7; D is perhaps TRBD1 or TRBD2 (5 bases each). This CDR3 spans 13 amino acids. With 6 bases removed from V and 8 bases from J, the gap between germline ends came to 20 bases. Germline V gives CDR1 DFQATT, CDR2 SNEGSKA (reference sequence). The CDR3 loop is CSARTQQGPKQYF. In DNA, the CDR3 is TGCAGTGCCCGAACCCAGCAGGGACCCAAGCAGTACTTC.

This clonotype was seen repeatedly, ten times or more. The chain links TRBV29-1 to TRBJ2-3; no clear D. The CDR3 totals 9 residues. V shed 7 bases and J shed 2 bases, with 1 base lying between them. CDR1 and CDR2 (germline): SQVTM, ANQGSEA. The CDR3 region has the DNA TGCAGCGCCACAGATACGCAGTATTTT. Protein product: CSATDTQYF.

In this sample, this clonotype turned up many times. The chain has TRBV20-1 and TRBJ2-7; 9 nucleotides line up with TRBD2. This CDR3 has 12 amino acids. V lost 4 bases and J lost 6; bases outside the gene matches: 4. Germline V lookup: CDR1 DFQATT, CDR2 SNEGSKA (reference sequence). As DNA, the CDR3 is TGCAGTGCTAATCGACTAGCGGTCGAGCAGTACTTC. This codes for CSANRLAVEQYF.